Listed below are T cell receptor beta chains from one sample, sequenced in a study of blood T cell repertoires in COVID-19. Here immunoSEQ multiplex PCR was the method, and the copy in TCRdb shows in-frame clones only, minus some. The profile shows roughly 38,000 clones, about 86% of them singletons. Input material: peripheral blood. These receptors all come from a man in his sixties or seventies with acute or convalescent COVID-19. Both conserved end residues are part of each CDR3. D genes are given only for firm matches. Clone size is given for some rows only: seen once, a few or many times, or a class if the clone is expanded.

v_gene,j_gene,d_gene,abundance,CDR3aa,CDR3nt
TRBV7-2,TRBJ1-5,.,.,CASSLALSGNQPQHF,TGTGCCAGCAGCTTAGCTTTATCGGGGAACCAGCCCCAGCATTTT
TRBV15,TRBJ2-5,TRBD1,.,CATGNRDRQETQYF,TGTGCCACCGGAAACCGGGACAGACAAGAGACCCAGTACTTC
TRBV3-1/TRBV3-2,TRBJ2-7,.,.,CASSHRHRYEQYF,TGTGCCAGCAGCCACCGACATCGCTACGAGCAGTACTTC
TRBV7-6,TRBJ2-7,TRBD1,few,CASSLKGGQGAYEQYF,TGTGCCAGCAGCTTAAAGGGTGGGCAGGGGGCCTACGAGCAGTACTTC
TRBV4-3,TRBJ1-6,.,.,CASSRTLVGGNNNSPLHF,TGCGCCAGCAGCCGTACCCTGGTCGGGGGAAACAACAATTCACCCCTCCACTTT
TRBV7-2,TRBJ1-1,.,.,CASSLYSGNTEAFF,TGTGCCAGCAGCTTATACTCCGGGAACACTGAAGCTTTCTTT
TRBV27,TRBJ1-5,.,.,CASTGAVNQPQHF,TGTGCCAGCACAGGGGCTGTTAATCAGCCCCAGCATTTT
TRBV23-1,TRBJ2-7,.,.,CASSQGRPKGSVSYYEQYF,TGCGCCAGCAGTCAAGGGAGGCCCAAGGGCAGTGTCTCCTACTACGAGCAGTACTTC
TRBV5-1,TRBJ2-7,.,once,CASSLQTGSYEQYF,TGCGCCAGCAGCCTCCAGACAGGCTCCTACGAGCAGTACTTC
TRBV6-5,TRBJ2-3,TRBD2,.,CASSSGLAGGNTQYF,TGTGCCAGCAGTTCGGGACTAGCGGGGGGCAATACGCAGTATTTT
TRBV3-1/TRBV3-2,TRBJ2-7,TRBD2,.,CASSHLLAGGLYEQYF,TGTGCCAGCAGCCACTTACTAGCGGGGGGCCTCTACGAGCAGTACTTC
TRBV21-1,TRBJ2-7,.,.,CASSKALQGDPYEQYF,TGTGCCAGCAGCAAAGCGCTCCAGGGGGATCCCTACGAGCAGTACTTC
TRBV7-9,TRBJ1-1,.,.,CASSPLGGANTEAFF,TGTGCCAGCAGCCCCCTGGGGGGGGCCAACACTGAAGCTTTCTTT
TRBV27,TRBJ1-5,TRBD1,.,CASKGTGGHQPQHF,TGTGCCAGCAAAGGGACAGGGGGCCATCAGCCCCAGCATTTT
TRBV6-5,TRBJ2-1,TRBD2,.,CASSYSPPGGYNEQFF,TGTGCCAGCAGTTACTCGCCGCCGGGGGGGTACAATGAGCAGTTCTTC
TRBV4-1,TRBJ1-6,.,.,CASSQDGRRTPLHF,TGCGCCAGCAGCCAAGATGGCAGAAGAACACCCCTCCACTTT
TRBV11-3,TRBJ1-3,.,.,CASSTGAGNTIYF,TGTGCCAGCAGCACGGGGGCTGGAAACACCATATATTTT
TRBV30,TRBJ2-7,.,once,CAWVTGDSGGKAYEQYF,TGTGCCTGGGTTACGGGGGATTCCGGGGGAAAGGCTTACGAGCAGTACTTC
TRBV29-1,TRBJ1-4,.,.,CSVEVLGLNEKLFF,TGCAGCGTTGAAGTGCTTGGCCTTAATGAAAAACTGTTTTTT
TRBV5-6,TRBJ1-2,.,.,CASSLERRGGYTF,TGTGCCAGCAGCTTGGAGCGAAGGGGGGGCTACACCTTC
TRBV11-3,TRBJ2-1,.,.,CASSAPWTEPSYNEQFF,TGTGCCAGCAGCGCCCCGTGGACAGAGCCCTCCTACAATGAGCAGTTCTTC
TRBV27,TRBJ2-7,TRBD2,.,CASSQLAGDNEQYF,TGTGCCAGCAGTCAACTAGCGGGAGATAACGAGCAGTACTTC
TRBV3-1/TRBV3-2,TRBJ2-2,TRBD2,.,CASSLGGLAGDGELFF,TGTGCCAGCAGCCTCGGGGGGCTAGCGGGAGACGGGGAGCTGTTTTTT
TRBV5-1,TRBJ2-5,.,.,CASSPLSGRRRETQYF,TGCGCCAGCAGCCCGCTCTCGGGAAGGCGAAGAGAGACCCAGTACTTC
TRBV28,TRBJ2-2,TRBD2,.,CASSVAGGQNTGELFF,TGTGCCAGCAGTGTAGCGGGAGGGCAAAACACCGGGGAGCTGTTTTTT
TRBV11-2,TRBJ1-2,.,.,CASSSGTVLSNYGYTF,TGTGCCAGCAGCTCCGGGACTGTCCTTTCTAACTATGGCTACACCTTC
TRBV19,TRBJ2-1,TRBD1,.,CASSHLPPGQGASLMQFF,TGTGCCAGTAGCCACCTCCCACCGGGACAGGGGGCAAGTTTAATGCAGTTCTTC
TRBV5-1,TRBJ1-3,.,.,CASSLAELPGNTIYF,TGCGCCAGCAGCTTGGCTGAGTTACCTGGAAACACCATATATTTT
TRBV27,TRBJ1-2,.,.,CASSFQNNYGYTF,TGTGCCAGCAGTTTTCAGAATAACTATGGCTACACCTTC
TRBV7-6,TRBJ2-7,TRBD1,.,CASSSRGTGEHEQYF,TGTGCCAGCAGCTCAAGAGGGACAGGGGAACATGAGCAGTACTTC
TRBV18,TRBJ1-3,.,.,CASSPPIGSSGNTIYF,TGTGCCAGCTCACCACCTATAGGGAGCTCTGGAAACACCATATATTTT
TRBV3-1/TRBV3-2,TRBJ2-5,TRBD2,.,CASSQGLAGGQETQYF,TGTGCCAGCAGCCAAGGACTAGCGGGGGGCCAAGAGACCCAGTACTTC
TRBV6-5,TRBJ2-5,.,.,CASRVRRETQYF,TGTGCCAGCAGGGTAAGGAGGGAGACCCAGTACTTC
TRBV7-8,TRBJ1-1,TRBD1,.,CASSSWTGGTEAFF,TGTGCCAGCAGCTCTTGGACAGGGGGCACTGAAGCTTTCTTT
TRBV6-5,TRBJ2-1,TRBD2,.,CASSASGGAFDEQFF,TGTGCCAGCAGCGCTAGCGGGGGGGCTTTTGATGAGCAGTTCTTC
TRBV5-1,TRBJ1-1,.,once,CASSFTGPNTEAFF,TGCGCCAGCAGCTTTACAGGGCCGAACACTGAAGCTTTCTTT
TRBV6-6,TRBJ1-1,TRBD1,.,CASSLRDRDTEAFF,TGTGCCAGCAGTCTCAGGGACAGGGACACTGAAGCTTTCTTT
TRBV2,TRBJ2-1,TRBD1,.,CASSAYPGQGVPREQFF,TGTGCCAGCAGTGCATACCCCGGACAGGGGGTCCCTCGGGAGCAGTTCTTC
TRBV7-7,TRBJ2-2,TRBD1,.,CASSLSGGNTGELFF,TGTGCCAGCAGCTTATCAGGGGGGAACACCGGGGAGCTGTTTTTT
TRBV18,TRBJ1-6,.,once,CASSPAEGLSSPLHF,TGTGCCAGCTCACCGGCGGAGGGGTTAAGTTCACCCCTCCACTTT
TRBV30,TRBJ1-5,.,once,CAWSVHFGRGSNQPQHF,TGTGCCTGGAGTGTACACTTCGGGAGGGGGAGCAATCAGCCCCAGCATTTT
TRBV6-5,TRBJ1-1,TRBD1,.,CASSQTGGSTEAFF,TGTGCCAGCAGCCAGACAGGGGGATCCACTGAAGCTTTCTTT
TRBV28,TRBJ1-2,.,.,CASSLSLSTSYYGYTF,TGTGCCAGCAGCCTTTCCCTCTCGACATCCTACTATGGCTACACCTTC
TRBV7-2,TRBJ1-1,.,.,CASSLTDNTEAFF,TGTGCCAGCAGCTTAACAGATAACACTGAAGCTTTCTTT
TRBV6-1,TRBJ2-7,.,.,CASSDPYPGGAYEQYF,TGTGCCAGCAGTGACCCTTACCCCGGGGGTGCCTACGAGCAGTACTTC
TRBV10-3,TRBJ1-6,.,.,CAIRGGGLSSYNSPLHF,TGTGCCATCAGGGGAGGGGGACTAAGCTCCTATAATTCACCCCTCCACTTT
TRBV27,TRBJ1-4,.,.,CASKHNGRSNEKLFF,TGTGCCAGCAAGCACAACGGGAGGTCTAATGAAAAACTGTTTTTT
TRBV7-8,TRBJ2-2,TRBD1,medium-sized,CASSHTGGGTGELFF,TGTGCCAGCAGTCATACAGGGGGTGGAACCGGGGAGCTGTTTTTT
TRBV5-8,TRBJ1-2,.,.,CASSRRFVGASYYGYTF,TGTGCCAGCAGCCGTCGCTTTGTGGGGGCCTCGTACTATGGCTACACCTTC
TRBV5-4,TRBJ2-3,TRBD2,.,CASVAAGGSTDTQYF,TGTGCCAGCGTCGCAGCGGGAGGGAGCACAGATACGCAGTATTTT
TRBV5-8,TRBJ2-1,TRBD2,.,CASSQGLAANEQFF,TGTGCCAGCAGCCAGGGACTAGCGGCGAATGAGCAGTTCTTC
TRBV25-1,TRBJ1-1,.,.,CASTLGDWGTEAFF,TGTGCCAGCACTCTAGGGGATTGGGGCACTGAAGCTTTCTTT
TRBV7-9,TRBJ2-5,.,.,CASSSYRDQETQYF,TGTGCCAGCAGCTCCTACAGGGACCAAGAGACCCAGTACTTC
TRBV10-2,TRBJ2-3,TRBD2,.,CASSEAGTSGYF,TGCGCCAGCAGTGAGGCGGGGACTAGCGGTTATTTT
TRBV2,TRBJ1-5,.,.,CASSEAPLQPQHF,TGTGCCAGCAGTGAAGCTCCTTTACAGCCCCAGCATTTT